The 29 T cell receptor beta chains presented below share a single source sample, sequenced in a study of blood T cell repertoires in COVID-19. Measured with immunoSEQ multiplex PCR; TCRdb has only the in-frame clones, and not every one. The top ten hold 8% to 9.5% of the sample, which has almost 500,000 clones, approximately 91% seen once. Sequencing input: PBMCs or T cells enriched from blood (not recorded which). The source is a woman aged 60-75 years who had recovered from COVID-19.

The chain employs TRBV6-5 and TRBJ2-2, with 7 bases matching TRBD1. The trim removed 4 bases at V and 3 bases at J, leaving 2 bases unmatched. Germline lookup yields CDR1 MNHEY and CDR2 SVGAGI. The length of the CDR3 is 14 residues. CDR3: CASSFTGDTGELFF. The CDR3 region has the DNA TGTGCCAGCAGTTTCACAGGGGACACCGGGGAGCTGTTTTTT.

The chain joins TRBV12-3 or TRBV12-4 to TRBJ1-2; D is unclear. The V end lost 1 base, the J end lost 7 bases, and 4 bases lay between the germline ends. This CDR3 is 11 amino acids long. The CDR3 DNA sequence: TGTGCCAGCAGTTTAGGGAGTGGCTACACCTTC. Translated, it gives CASSLGSGYTF.

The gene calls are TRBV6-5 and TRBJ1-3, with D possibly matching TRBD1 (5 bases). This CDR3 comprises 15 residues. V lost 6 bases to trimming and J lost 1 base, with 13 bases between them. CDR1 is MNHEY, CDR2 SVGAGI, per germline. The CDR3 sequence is CASSPTRTSGNTIYF. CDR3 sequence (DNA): TGTGCCAGCAGCCCAACTCGGACATCTGGAAACACCATATATTTT.

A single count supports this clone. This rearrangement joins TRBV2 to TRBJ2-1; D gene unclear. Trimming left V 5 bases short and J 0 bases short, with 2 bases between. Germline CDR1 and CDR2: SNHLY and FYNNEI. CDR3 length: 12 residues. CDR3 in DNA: TGTGCCAGCAGTTACTCCTACAATGAGCAGTTCTTC. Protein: CASSYSYNEQFF.

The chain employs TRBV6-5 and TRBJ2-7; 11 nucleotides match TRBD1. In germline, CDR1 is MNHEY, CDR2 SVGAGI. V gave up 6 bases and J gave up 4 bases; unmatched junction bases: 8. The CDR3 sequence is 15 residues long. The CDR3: CASSRPGQGDYEQYV. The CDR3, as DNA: TGTGCCAGCAGCCGTCCGGGACAGGGGGATTACGAGCAGTACGTC.

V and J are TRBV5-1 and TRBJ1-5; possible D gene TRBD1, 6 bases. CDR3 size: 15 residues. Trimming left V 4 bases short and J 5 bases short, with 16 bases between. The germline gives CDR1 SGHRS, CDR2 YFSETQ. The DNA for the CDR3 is TGCGCCAGCAGCCTTACTACAGGGTTGGATCAGCCCCAGCATTTT. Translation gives CASSLTTGLDQPQHF.

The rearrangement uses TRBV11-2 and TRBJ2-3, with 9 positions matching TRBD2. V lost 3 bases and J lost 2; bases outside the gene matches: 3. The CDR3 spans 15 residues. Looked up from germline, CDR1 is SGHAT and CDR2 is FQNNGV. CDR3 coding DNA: TGTGCCAGCAGCTTTTTAGCGGGGGTCACAGATACGCAGTATTTT. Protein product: CASSFLAGVTDTQYF.

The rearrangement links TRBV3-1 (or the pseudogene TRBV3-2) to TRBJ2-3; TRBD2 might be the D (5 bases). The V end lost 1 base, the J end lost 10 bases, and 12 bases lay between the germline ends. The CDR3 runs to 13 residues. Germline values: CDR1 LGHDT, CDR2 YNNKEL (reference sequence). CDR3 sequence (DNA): TGTGCCAGCAGCCAAGTTCGCCAGAGGGCGCAGTATTTT. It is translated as CASSQVRQRAQYF.

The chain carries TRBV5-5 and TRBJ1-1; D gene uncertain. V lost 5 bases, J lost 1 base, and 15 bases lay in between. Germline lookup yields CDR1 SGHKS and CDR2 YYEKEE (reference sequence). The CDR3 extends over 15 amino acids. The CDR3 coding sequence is TGTGCCAGCAGATCTGGGCCGGACTCGAACACTGAAGCTTTCTTT. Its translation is CASRSGPDSNTEAFF. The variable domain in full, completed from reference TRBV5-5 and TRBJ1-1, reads DAGVTQSPTHLIKTRGQQVTLRCSPISGHKSVSWYQQVLGQGPQFIFQYYEKEERGRGNFPDRFSARQFPNYSSELNVNALLLGDSALYLCASRSGPDSNTEAFFGQGTRLTVV.

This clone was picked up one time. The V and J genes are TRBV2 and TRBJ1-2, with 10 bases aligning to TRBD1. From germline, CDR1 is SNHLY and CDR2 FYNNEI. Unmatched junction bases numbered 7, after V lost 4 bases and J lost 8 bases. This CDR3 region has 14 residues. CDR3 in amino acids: CASSGDRGWRGYTF. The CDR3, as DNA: TGTGCCAGCAGTGGGGACAGGGGATGGAGAGGCTACACCTTC.

The CDR3 here is CASSRLAGGLAKNIQYF. The CDR3 DNA is TGTGCCAGCAGTAGGCTAGCGGGGGGTCTAGCCAAAAACATTCAGTACTTC. The chain uses TRBV27 and TRBJ2-4; 11 bases fit TRBD2. The CDR3 covers 17 residues. The V gene's germline CDR1 is MNHEY and CDR2 SMNVEV (reference sequence). J gave up 0 bases and V 5 bases, and 6 bases lay outside the gene matches.

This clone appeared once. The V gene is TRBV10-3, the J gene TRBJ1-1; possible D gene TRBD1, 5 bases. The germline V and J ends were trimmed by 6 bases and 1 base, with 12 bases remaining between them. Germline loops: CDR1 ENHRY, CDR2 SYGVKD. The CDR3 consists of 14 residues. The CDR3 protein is CAIRSGTENTEAFF. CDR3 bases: TGTGCCATCAGGAGCGGGACGGAGAACACTGAAGCTTTCTTT.

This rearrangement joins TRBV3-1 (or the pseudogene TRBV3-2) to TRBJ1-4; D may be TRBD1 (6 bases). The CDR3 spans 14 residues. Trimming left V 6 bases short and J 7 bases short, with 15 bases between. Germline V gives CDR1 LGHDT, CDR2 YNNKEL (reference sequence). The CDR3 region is CASRTAGGGEKLFF. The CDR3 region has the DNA TGTGCCAGCAGGACAGCGGGAGGGGGTGAAAAACTGTTTTTT.

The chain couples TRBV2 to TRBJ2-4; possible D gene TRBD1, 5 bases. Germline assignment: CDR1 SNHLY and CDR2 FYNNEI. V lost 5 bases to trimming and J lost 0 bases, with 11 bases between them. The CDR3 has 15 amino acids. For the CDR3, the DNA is TGTGCCAGCAGTCTGGGGCAGTTAGCCAAAAACATTCAGTACTTC. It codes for CASSLGQLAKNIQYF.

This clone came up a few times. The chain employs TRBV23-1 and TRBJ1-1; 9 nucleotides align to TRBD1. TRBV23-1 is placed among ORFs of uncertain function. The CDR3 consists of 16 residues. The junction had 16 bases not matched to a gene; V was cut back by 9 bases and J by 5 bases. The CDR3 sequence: CASITGQGWVWTEAFF. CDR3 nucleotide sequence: TGCGCCAGTATAACGGGACAGGGCTGGGTATGGACTGAAGCTTTCTTT.

The CDR3 coding sequence is TGTGCCAGCAGCTTAGGGAACTGGGGAGGCTATAGCAATCAGCCCCAGCATTTT. This encodes CASSLGNWGGYSNQPQHF. The rearrangement joins TRBV7-2 to TRBJ1-5; D gene unclear. Per the germline V gene, CDR1 is SGHTA and CDR2 is FQGNSA. V was trimmed by 1 base and J by 0 bases, leaving 16 bases between them. CDR3 length: 18 residues.

CDR3 sequence reads: CASSVGHSNTEAFF. CDR3 DNA sequence: TGCGCCAGCAGCGTGGGACATTCGAACACTGAAGCTTTCTTT. This rearrangement joins TRBV5-1 to TRBJ1-1; D is possibly TRBD1 (6 bases). Trimming shortened V by 4 bases and J by 1 base, and 11 bases separated the two germline ends. Germline CDR1 is SGHRS and CDR2 is YFSETQ. This CDR3 region has 14 residues.

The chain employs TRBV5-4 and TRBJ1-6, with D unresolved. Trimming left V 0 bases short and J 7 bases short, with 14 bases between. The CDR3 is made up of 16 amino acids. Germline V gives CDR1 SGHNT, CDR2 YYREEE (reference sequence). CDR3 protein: CASSLEGGLMNSPLHF. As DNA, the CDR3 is TGTGCCAGCAGCTTGGAGGGAGGCCTGATGAATTCACCCCTCCACTTT.

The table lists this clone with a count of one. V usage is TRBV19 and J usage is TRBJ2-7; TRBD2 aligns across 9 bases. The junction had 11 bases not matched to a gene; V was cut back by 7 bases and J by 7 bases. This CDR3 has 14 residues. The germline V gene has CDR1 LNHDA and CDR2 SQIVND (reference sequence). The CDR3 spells CASTLRGGAREQYF. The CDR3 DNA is TGTGCCAGTACCCTTCGCGGGGGGGCGCGGGAGCAGTACTTC.

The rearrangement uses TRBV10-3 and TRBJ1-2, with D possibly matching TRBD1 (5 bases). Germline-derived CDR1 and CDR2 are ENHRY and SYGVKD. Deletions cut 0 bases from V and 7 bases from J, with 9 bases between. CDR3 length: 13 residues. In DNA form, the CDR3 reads TGTGCCATCAGTGAGTCCCAGGGCGGTGGCTACACCTTC. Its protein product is CAISESQGGGYTF.

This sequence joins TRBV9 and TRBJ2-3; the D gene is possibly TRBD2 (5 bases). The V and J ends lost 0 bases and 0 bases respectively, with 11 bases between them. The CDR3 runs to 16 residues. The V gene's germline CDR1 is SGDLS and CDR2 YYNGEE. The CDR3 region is CASSVEGEVSTDTQYF. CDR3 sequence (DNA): TGTGCCAGCAGCGTAGAGGGAGAGGTTAGCACAGATACGCAGTATTTT.

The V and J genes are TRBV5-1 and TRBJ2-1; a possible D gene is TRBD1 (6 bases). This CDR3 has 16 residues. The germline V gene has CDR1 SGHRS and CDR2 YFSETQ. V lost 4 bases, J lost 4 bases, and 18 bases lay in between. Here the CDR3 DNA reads TGCGCCAGCAGCCCGGGCGGTGGACAGCAATACAATGAGCAGTTCTTC. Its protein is CASSPGGGQQYNEQFF.

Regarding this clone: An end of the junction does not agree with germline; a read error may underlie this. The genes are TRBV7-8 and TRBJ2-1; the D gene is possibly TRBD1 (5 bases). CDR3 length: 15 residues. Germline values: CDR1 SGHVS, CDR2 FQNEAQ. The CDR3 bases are TGTGCCAGCGGCTTGGGGCAGGCCATCTACAATGAGCAGTTCTTC. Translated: CASGLGQAIYNEQFF.

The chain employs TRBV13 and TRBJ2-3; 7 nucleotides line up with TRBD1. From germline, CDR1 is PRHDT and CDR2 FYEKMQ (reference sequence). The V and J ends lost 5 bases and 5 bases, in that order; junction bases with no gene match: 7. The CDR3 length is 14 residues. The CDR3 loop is CASSPTGAGDTQYF. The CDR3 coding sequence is TGTGCCAGCAGCCCAACAGGGGCCGGAGATACGCAGTATTTT. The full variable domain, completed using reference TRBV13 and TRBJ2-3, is AAGVIQSPRHLIKEKRETATLKCYPIPRHDTVYWYQQGPGQDPQFLISFYEKMQSDKGSIPDRFSAQQFSDYHSELNMSSLELGDSALYFCASSPTGAGDTQYFGPGTRLTVL.

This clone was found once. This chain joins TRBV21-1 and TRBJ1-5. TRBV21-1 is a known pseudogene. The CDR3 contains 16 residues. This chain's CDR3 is CASSKGGRTGNQPQHF. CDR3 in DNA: TGTGCCAGCAGCAAAGGGGGGAGGACGGGCAATCAGCCCCAGCATTTT.

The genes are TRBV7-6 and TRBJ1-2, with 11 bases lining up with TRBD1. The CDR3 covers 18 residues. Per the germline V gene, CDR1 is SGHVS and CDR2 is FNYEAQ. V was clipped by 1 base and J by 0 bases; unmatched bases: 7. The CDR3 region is CASSLEVGQGAANYGYTF. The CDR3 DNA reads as TGTGCCAGCAGCTTAGAGGTAGGACAGGGGGCGGCTAACTATGGCTACACCTTC.

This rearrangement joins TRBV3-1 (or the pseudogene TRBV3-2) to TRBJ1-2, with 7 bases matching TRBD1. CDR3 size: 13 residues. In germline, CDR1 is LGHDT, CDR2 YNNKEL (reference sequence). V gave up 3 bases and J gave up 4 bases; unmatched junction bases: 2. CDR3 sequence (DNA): TGTGCCAGCAGCCATCAGGGGGGCTATGGCTACACCTTC. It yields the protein CASSHQGGYGYTF.

The CDR3 here is CASMGRGVYEQYF. CDR3 DNA sequence: TGCGCCAGCATGGGCAGGGGTGTGTACGAGCAGTACTTC. The chain recombines TRBV5-1 with TRBJ2-7, with a possible D match to TRBD1 (6 bases). V was shortened by 6 bases and J by 4 bases, with 14 bases between the two germline ends. Germline values: CDR1 SGHRS, CDR2 YFSETQ. This CDR3 is built from 13 residues. Complete variable domain (other parts from reference TRBV5-1 and TRBJ2-7): KAGVTQTPRYLIKTRGQQVTLSCSPISGHRSVSWYQQTPGQGLQFLFEYFSETQRNKGNFPGRFSGRQFSNSRSEMNVSTLELGDSALYLCASMGRGVYEQYFGPGTRLTVT.

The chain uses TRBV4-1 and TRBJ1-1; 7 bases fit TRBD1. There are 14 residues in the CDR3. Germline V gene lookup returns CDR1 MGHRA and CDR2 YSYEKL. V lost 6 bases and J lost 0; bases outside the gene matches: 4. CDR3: CASRTGDMNTEAFF. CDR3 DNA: TGCGCCAGCAGAACAGGGGACATGAACACTGAAGCTTTCTTT.